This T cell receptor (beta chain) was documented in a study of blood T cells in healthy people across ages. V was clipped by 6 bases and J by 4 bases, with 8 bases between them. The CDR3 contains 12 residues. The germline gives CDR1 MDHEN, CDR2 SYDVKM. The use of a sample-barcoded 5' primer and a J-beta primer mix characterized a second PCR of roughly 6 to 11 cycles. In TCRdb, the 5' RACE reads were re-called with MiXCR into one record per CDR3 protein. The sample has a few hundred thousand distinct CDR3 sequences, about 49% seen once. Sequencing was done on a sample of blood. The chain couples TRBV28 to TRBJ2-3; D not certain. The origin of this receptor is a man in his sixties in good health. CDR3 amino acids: CASSDQPDTQYF. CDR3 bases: TGTGCCAGCAGCGATCAACCAGATACGCAGTATTTT.